This T cell receptor beta chain was documented in a study of T cells in Graves' hyperthyroidism and ophthalmopathy. These patients, aged 18 to 65, had recently diagnosed hyperthyroidism lasting under 2 months. PBMCs were derived from 10 ml fresh peripheral blood. Overall study findings and caveats: Blood samples included most of the expanded thyroid clonotypes exceeding 0.001.

CDR3 length: 13 amino acids. Germline V gives CDR1 DFQATT, CDR2 SNEGSKA (reference sequence). V dropped 3 bases and J dropped 4; count of bases not matched to a gene: 2. The table lists this clonotype with many counts. Its antigen is unidentified. RNA transcripts served as the template for amplifying TCR beta CDR3 regions. HTBI primers drove first-round RT-PCR of the TCR CDR3. TCRdb fed the multiplex PCR reads into MiXCR, producing one record per CDR3 protein. The sample records 480,000 or so distinct CDR3 sequences, about 15% being singletons. Sequenced sample: blood. The J gene is TRBJ2-1, the V gene TRBV20-1; 8 nucleotides align to TRBD2. This TCR came from a woman aged 18-30 years with Graves' hyperthyroidism. Here the CDR3 reads CSARLAGYNEQFF. The CDR3, as DNA: TGCAGTGCTAGGCTAGCGGGTTACAATGAGCAGTTCTTC.